Following are 21 T cell receptor beta chains from one sample sequenced in a study of blood T cell repertoires in COVID-19. The method was immunoSEQ multiplex PCR; TCRdb's version includes in-frame clones alone and lacks a portion of them. The sample consists of fewer than 30,000 clones, around 92% of them appearing once. Sample: peripheral blood. The source is a human donor in a cohort sampled during active COVID-19.

The gene calls are TRBV11-2 and TRBJ2-1; 8 bases map to TRBD2. CDR1 and CDR2 from the germline V gene are SGHAT and FQNNGV. The CDR3 totals 16 residues. V lost 5 bases to trimming and J lost 1 base; unmatched junction nucleotides: 7. The chain's CDR3 is CASSRRRGVSYNEQFF. The CDR3 coding sequence is TGTGCCAGCAGCCGGAGGCGGGGGGTTTCCTACAATGAGCAGTTCTTC.

The DNA for the CDR3 is TGTGCCAGCAGTTTAAGCGGGGCTAGCAATCAGCCCCAGCATTTT. Residues: CASSLSGASNQPQHF. V and J are TRBV27 and TRBJ1-5; D might be TRBD1 (5 bases). The CDR3 consists of 15 residues. Germline CDR1 reads MNHEY; CDR2 reads SMNVEV (reference sequence). Trimming stripped 2 bases from V and 0 bases from J, with 8 bases between.

In DNA, the CDR3 is TGTGCCAGCAGCCGGGACAGGGACTATGGCTACACCTTC. Translating gives CASSRDRDYGYTF. V usage is TRBV5-4 and J usage is TRBJ1-2; 9 bases line up with TRBD1. V dropped 4 bases and J dropped 3; count of bases not matched to a gene: 1. The CDR3 is 13 residues long. Germline V gene lookup returns CDR1 SGHNT and CDR2 YYREEE (reference sequence).

The rearrangement uses TRBV19 and TRBJ1-3; possible D gene TRBD1, 5 bases. CDR3 size: 14 residues. Germline CDR1 reads LNHDA; CDR2 reads SQIVND (reference sequence). Trimming removed 9 bases at V and 1 base at J, with 13 bases between. This CDR3 reads CASTKGLSGNTIYF. Written as DNA, the CDR3 is TGTGCCAGCACGAAGGGACTTTCTGGAAACACCATATATTTT.

The rearrangement joins TRBV29-1 to TRBJ2-7; the D gene is possibly TRBD1 (6 bases). Trimming shortened V by 4 bases and J by 7 bases, and 17 bases separated the two germline ends. In germline, CDR1 is SQVTM, CDR2 ANQGSEA. This CDR3 is 13 amino acids long. The CDR3 nucleotides are TGCAGCGTTGCCCAGGGGCTACCTACGGAGCAGTACTTC. This codes for CSVAQGLPTEQYF.

This clone was seen a single time. The rearrangement joins TRBV7-3 to TRBJ2-6; no definite D call. V lost 5 bases and J lost 0, with 8 bases in between. Germline V gene sequence: CDR1 SGHTA, CDR2 FQGTGA. This CDR3 is built from 15 residues. The CDR3 coding sequence is TGTGCCAGCAGCCTACTACGCTCTGGGGCCAACGTCCTGACTTTC. Its translation is CASSLLRSGANVLTF.

The J gene is TRBJ2-4, the V gene TRBV2, with TRBD1 matching 10 bases. This CDR3 has 18 residues. V shed 6 bases and J 8 bases; nucleotides not matched to a gene: 19. Germline assignment: CDR1 SNHLY and CDR2 FYNNEI. The CDR3 region has the DNA TGTGCCAGCAGGAAACGGACCGGGACAGGGGCGGGCAATGACATTCAGTACTTC. It encodes CASRKRTGTGAGNDIQYF.

This clone is a singleton in its sample. This chain links TRBV28 with TRBJ2-7; a weak D match, TRBD1 (6 bases). V lost 8 bases to trimming and J lost 6 bases, with 14 bases between them. Germline V CDR1 and CDR2: MDHEN, SYDVKM. The CDR3 runs to 12 residues. The CDR3 DNA sequence: TGTGCCAGCGCTACCCAAGGGGGCGAGCAGTACGTC. Protein product: CASATQGGEQYV.

The table lists this clone with a count of one. CDR3 bases: TGCGCCAGCAGTGACAGCGGGGGGGCGAATGAGCAGTTCTTC. Translating it yields CASSDSGGANEQFF. The chain joins TRBV10-1 to TRBJ2-1; 10 bases map to TRBD2. The V and J ends lost 3 bases and 7 bases, in that order; junction bases with no gene match: 3. The CDR3 loop spans 14 amino acids. Germline loops: CDR1 WNHNN, CDR2 SYGVQD (reference sequence).

The chain recombines TRBV24-1 with TRBJ2-1; a weak D match, TRBD1 (5 bases). Trimming cost V 4 bases and J 15 bases, with 27 bases left between them. CDR1 and CDR2 from the germline V gene are KGHDR and SFDVKD. The length of the CDR3 is 16 residues. The CDR3 DNA follows: TGTGCCACCAGTGACTCCAGAGTGTCAGGTGGGGCAGGGTGGTTCTTC. This translates into CATSDSRVSGGAGWFF.

The chain is built from TRBV6-5 and TRBJ1-5; D unclear. Trimming shortened V by 4 bases and J by 9 bases, and 13 bases separated the two germline ends. The CDR3 has 13 amino acids. Germline values: CDR1 MNHEY, CDR2 SVGAGI. The CDR3 DNA follows: TGTGCCAGCAGTTTCTCGGAGTCCTTGCCCCAGCATTTT. It translates to CASSFSESLPQHF.

The rearrangement links TRBV4-1 to TRBJ2-6; D might be TRBD1 (6 bases). V was clipped by 0 bases and J by 0 bases, with 12 bases between them. Germline V lookup: CDR1 MGHRA, CDR2 YSYEKL. The CDR3 length is 18 residues. The CDR3 DNA reads TGCGCCAGCAGCCAAGATCAGGGGCTGAGCTCTGGGGCCAACGTCCTGACTTTC. This codes for CASSQDQGLSSGANVLTF.

This chain joins TRBV14 and TRBJ1-1, with D tentatively TRBD1 (6 bases). This CDR3 has 13 amino acids. Germline V gene data show CDR1 as SGHDN and CDR2 as FVKESK. The V end lost 6 bases, the J end lost 10 bases, and 18 bases lay between the germline ends. The CDR3 loop reads CASRRDIGSLAFF. DNA for the CDR3: TGTGCCAGCAGACGGGACATCGGGTCGCTAGCTTTCTTT.

This chain connects TRBV10-2 to TRBJ1-3; TRBD1 might be the D (5 bases). The CDR3 loop spans 17 amino acids. The germline CDR1 and CDR2 sequences are WSHSY and SAAADI. Trimming removed 6 bases at V and 4 bases at J, with 22 bases between. DNA of the CDR3: TGCGCCAGCAGCGATTTTGGGAGGGGCGCGACGGGAAACACCATATATTTT. Its protein product is CASSDFGRGATGNTIYF.

A note on this clone: Other DNA variants within this sample encode the same CDR3. This chain joins TRBV18 and TRBJ1-2; TRBD1 agrees at 7 bases. CDR1 KGHSH and CDR2 LQKENI come from the germline V gene. CDR3 length: 14 residues. V trimming: 0 bases; J trimming: 5 bases; junction bases outside the gene matches: 3. CDR3 protein: CASSPPGTAYGYTF. Here the CDR3 DNA reads TGTGCCAGCTCACCACCCGGGACAGCTTATGGCTACACCTTC.

The chain links TRBV27 to TRBJ2-1; D might be TRBD1 (5 bases). There are 14 residues in the CDR3. The V end was cut by 1 base, the J end by 5 bases, with 9 bases between. Germline V gene sequence: CDR1 MNHEY, CDR2 SMNVEV (reference sequence). CDR3 sequence: CASSLWQGHNEQFF. The CDR3 DNA is TGTGCCAGCAGTTTATGGCAGGGCCACAATGAGCAGTTCTTC.

The chain has TRBV5-4 and TRBJ2-3, with TRBD1 matching over 7 bases. Germline CDR1 is SGHNT and CDR2 is YYREEE (reference sequence). The CDR3 extends over 13 amino acids. The ends lost 0 bases at V and 8 bases at J; junction bases unmatched: 3. The CDR3 region has the DNA TGTGCCAGCAGCTTGGGACAGGGTACTACGCAGTATTTT. Its translation is CASSLGQGTTQYF.

The chain is built from TRBV9 and TRBJ2-7, with 12 bases aligning to TRBD1. The germline CDR1 and CDR2 sequences are SGDLS and YYNGEE. Losses at the gene ends were 3 bases for V and 0 bases for J; bases not matched to a gene: 1. The CDR3 runs 15 residues. CDR3 nucleotides: TGTGCCAGCAGCGCGGGACAGGGGGCCTCCTACGAGCAGTACTTC. Translation gives CASSAGQGASYEQYF.

The chain has TRBV7-2 and TRBJ1-4; 7 bases align to TRBD1. This CDR3 contains 15 residues. J lost 6 bases, V lost 5 bases, and 9 bases had no gene match. Germline V gene data show CDR1 as SGHTA and CDR2 as FQGNSA. CDR3 bases: TGTGCCAGCAGCCCAGGGGGGATCACGTATGAAAAACTGTTTTTT. It is translated as CASSPGGITYEKLFF.

This clone has just one count. The V and J genes are TRBV12-3 or TRBV12-4 and TRBJ1-1; D ambiguous. With 6 bases removed from V and 1 base from J, the gap between germline ends came to 9 bases. This CDR3 contains 13 residues. CDR3 nucleotide sequence: TGTGCCAGCAGCCTTACAGCGAACACTGAAGCTTTCTTT. Amino acids: CASSLTANTEAFF.

V and J are TRBV13 and TRBJ2-6; a weak D match, TRBD2 (5 bases). Germline V gene data show CDR1 as PRHDT and CDR2 as FYEKMQ (reference sequence). The CDR3 spans 20 residues. Trimming took 10 bases from V and 0 from J, leaving 28 bases between them. The CDR3 sequence: CATPTGRAKSSSSGANVLTF. CDR3 nucleotide sequence: TGTGCCACCCCAACGGGAAGGGCCAAATCGTCTAGCTCTGGGGCCAACGTCCTGACTTTC.